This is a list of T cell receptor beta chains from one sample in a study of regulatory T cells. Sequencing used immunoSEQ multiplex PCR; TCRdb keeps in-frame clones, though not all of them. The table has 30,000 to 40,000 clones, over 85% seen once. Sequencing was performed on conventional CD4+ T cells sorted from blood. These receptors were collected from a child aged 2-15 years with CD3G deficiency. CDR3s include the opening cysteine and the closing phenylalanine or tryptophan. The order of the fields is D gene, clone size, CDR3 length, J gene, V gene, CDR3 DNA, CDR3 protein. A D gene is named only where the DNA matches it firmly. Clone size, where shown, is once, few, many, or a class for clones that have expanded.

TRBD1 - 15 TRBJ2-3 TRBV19 TGTGCCAGTAGTCCCTCAGGGGGACGGACAGATACGCAGTATTTT CASSPSGGRTDTQYF
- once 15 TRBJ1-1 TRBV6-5 TGTGCCAAGCTAAGAACGAGGGGGACGGTTACTGAAGCTTTCTTT CAKLRTRGTVTEAFF
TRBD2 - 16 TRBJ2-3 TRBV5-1 TGCGCCAGCAGCTTGGGACTAGCGGGAGCTACAGATACGCAGTATTTT CASSLGLAGATDTQYF
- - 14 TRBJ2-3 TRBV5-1 TGCGCCAGCAGCTTGAAAGGACAGATAGATACGCAGTATTTT CASSLKGQIDTQYF
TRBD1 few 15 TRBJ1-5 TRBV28 TGTGCCAGCAACCCGGGACAGGGGTATTTTCAGCCCCAGCATTTT CASNPGQGYFQPQHF
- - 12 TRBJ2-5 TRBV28 TGTGCCAGCCCGGGTACCGGGGAGACCCAGTACTTC CASPGTGETQYF
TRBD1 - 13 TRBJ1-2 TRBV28 TGTGCCAGCAGTCCAGACAGGGACTATGGCTACACCTTC CASSPDRDYGYTF
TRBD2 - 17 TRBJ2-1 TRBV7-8 TGTGCCAGCAGCCCGACACACCTAGCGGGCTTCTACAATGAGCAGTTCTTC CASSPTHLAGFYNEQFF
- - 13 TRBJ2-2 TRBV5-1 TGCGCCAGCAGCTTGGCCGGTACCGGGGAGCTGTTTTTT CASSLAGTGELFF
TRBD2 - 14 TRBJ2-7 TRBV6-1 TGTGCCAGCAGTACAAGCGGGAGCACCTACGAGCAGTACTTC CASSTSGSTYEQYF
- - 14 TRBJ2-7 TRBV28 TGTGCCAGCAGACCTCAGGGTGGGGCCTACGAGCAGTACTTC CASRPQGGAYEQYF
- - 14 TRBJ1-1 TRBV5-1 TGCGCCAGCAGCTTGGAGCGGGGGAGGACTGAAGCTTTCTTT CASSLERGRTEAFF
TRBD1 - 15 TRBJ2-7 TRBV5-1 TGCGCCAGCAGTGTACTCGGACAGGGGCGAGACGAGCAGTACTTC CASSVLGQGRDEQYF
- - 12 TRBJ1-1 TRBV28 TGTGCCAGTTTGGGCGGGGACACTGAAGCTTTCTTT CASLGGDTEAFF
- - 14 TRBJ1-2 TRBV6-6 TGTGCCAGCATCGGGGGGGGCAGCGGCTATGGCTACACCTTC CASIGGGSGYGYTF
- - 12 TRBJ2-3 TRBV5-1 TGCGCCAGCAGCGAGGTGGGGGATACGCAGTATTTT CASSEVGDTQYF
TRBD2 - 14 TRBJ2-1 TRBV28 TGTGCCGTCCAGGCGGGAGGGTTTTACAATGAGCAGTTCTTC CAVQAGGFYNEQFF
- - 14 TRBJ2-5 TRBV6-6 TGTGCCAGCAGTTACTCGTCCCCCCCGGGGACCCAGTACTTC CASSYSSPPGTQYF
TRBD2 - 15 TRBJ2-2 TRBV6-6 TGTGCCAGCAGCAATAGCGGGGGGAACACCGGGGAGCTGTTTTTT CASSNSGGNTGELFF
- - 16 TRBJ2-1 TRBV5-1 TGCGCCAGCAGTGAAGGCCCGCAGGAGGCCCACAATGAGCAGTTCTTC CASSEGPQEAHNEQFF
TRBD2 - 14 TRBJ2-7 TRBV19 TGTGCCAGTAGTAGAACGGGAGGATCCTACGAGCAGTACTTC CASSRTGGSYEQYF
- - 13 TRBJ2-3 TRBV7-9 TGTGCCAGCAGCCTATCAAGATCAGATACGCAGTATTTT CASSLSRSDTQYF
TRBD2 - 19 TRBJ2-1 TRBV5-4 TGTGCCAGCAGCTCGCGGACTAGCGGGAGTAGAGGTTCCTACAATGAGCAGTTCTTC CASSSRTSGSRGSYNEQFF
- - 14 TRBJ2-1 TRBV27 TGTGCCAGCAGCCTGGACGCGGGTGGCTATGAGCAGTTCTTC CASSLDAGGYEQFF
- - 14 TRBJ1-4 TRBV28 TGTGCCAGCAGCAAAGACGCCTCTAATGAAAAACTGTTTTTT CASSKDASNEKLFF
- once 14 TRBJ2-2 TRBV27 TGTGCCAGCAGTTCCAGGGGAAGGGTCGGGGAGCTGTTTTTT CASSSRGRVGELFF
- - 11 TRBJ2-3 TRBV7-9 TGTGCCAGCTCGGTGGCAGATACGCAGTATTTT CASSVADTQYF
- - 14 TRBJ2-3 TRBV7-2 TGTGCCAGCAGCCCAGAGCGGGCCACAGATACGCAGTATTTT CASSPERATDTQYF
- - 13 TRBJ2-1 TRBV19 TGTGCCAGTAGTATCGGCAGTTACAATGAGCAGTTCTTC CASSIGSYNEQFF
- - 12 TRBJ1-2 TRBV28 TGTGCCAGCAGTTCCCGGGGCTATGGCTACACCTTC CASSSRGYGYTF
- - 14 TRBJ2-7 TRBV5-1 TGCGCCAGCAGCTTGATGACAGGAACCTACGAGCAGTACTTC CASSLMTGTYEQYF
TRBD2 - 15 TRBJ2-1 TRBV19 TGTGCCAGTAGAGGGCTAGCGGGAGAGTACAATGAGCAGTTCTTC CASRGLAGEYNEQFF
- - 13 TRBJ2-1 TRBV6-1 TGTGCCAGCAGTGAAGTTAAACGGGCAAAGCAGTTCTTC CASSEVKRAKQFF
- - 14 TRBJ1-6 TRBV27 TGTGCCAGCAGGCGGTTCGCGGGGGATTCACCCCTCCACTTT CASRRFAGDSPLHF
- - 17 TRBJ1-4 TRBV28 TGTGCCAGCGGGTCTAGCAGCCCAACAACAACTAATGAAAAACTGTTTTTT CASGSSSPTTTNEKLFF
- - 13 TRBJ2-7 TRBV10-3 TGTGCCGCCAAGGGGGACGCTTCAGGCGAGCAGTACTTC CAAKGDASGEQYF
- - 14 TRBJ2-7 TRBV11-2 TGTGCCAGCAGCCCTGGGAGAGGCCCCTACGAGCAGTACTTC CASSPGRGPYEQYF
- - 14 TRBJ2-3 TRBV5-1 TGCGCCAGCAGCCGGGGGGCAGGGACAGATACGCAGTATTTT CASSRGAGTDTQYF
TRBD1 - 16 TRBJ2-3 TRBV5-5 TGTGCCAGCAGTCCCGGGACAGGGTCGAGCACAGATACGCAGTATTTT CASSPGTGSSTDTQYF
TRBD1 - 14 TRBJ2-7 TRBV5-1 TGCGCCAGCAGCCGGGACAGGGCCCCAAACGAGCAGTACTTC CASSRDRAPNEQYF
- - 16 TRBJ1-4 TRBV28 TGTGCCAGCAGTTTGAACAAGCTGGCAACTAATGAAAAACTGTTTTTT CASSLNKLATNEKLFF
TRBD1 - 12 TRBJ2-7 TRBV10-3 TGTGCCATCAGTGTGACAGGGAACGAGCAGTACTTC CAISVTGNEQYF
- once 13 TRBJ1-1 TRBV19 TGTGCCAGTAGTCTGCGGGAGAACACTGAAGCTTTCTTT CASSLRENTEAFF
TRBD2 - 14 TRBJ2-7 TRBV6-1 TGTGCCACCAGGTCCCTAGCGGGAGTCTACGAGCAGTACTTC CATRSLAGVYEQYF
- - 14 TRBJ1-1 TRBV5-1 TGCGCCAGCAGCTTGCAAGGGACGAGGACTGAAGCTTTCTTT CASSLQGTRTEAFF